The entry below describes one TCR beta chain. This entry comes from a study of response to subunit inactivated influenza vaccine. Germline CDR1 DFQATT, CDR2 SNEGSKA (reference sequence). V gave up 6 bases and J gave up 2 bases, with 9 bases separating them. The CDR3 sequence is 12 residues long. TCRdb independently ran MiXCR on the RT-PCR reads; one entry per CDR3 protein. The repertoire consists of 250,000 to 350,000 distinct CDR3 sequences, with 22% occurring once and the leading ten covering approximately 10%. Sequencing was performed on PBMCs from blood, taken about 19 months after vaccination. The TCR sequence derives from a man between 50 and 75 years old who received an inactivated influenza vaccine. The J gene is TRBJ2-3, the V gene TRBV20-1, with D possibly matching TRBD1 (6 bases). CDR3 sequence: CSARDITDTQYF. CDR3 in DNA: TGCAGTGCCAGGGACATCACAGATACGCAGTATTTT.